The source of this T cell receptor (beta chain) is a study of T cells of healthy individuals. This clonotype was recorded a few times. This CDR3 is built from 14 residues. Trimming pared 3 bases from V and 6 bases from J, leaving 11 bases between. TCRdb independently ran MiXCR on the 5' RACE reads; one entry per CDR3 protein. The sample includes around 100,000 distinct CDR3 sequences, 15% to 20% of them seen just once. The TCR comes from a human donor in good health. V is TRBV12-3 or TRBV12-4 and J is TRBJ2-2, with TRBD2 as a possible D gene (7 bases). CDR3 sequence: CASSLGGLPGELFF. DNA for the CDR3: TGTGCCAGCAGTTTGGGGGGGCTCCCCGGGGAGCTGTTTTTT.